Below, 11 T cell receptor beta chains from the same sample are listed, as sequenced in a study of cytomegalovirus exposure and HLA in healthy donors (dated by TCRdb to 2016 to 2017). Libraries were made using the immunoSEQ multiplex PCR assay. A mixture of 60 forward primers for TCR Vbeta segments and 13 reverse primers for TCR Jbeta segments was used in the multiplex PCR. The immuneACCESS repertoire file appears here via TCRdb, limited to in-frame rearrangements. These files lack a portion of the clones; in checked studies, under half of the deficit traces to unresolved V genes, and the cause of the others is not known. Within this sample are 150,000 to 200,000 clones, with around 77% of them counted one time only. Less than 1.2% of the sample belongs to the ten largest clones. The sample comprised PBMCs. The receptor source for this set is a woman aged 40 to 50 in good health and CMV-seronegative.

The CDR3 protein is CATSRDLDATNEKLFF. For the CDR3, the DNA is TGTGCCACCAGCAGAGATTTAGATGCAACTAATGAAAAACTGTTTTTT. V gene TRBV15 combines with J gene TRBJ1-4; D gene uncertain. The germline V gene encodes CDR1 LNHNV and CDR2 YYDKDF (reference sequence). The CDR3 loop spans 16 amino acids. With 0 bases removed from V and 0 bases from J, the gap between germline ends came to 8 bases.

The rearrangement joins TRBV27 to TRBJ1-5; D gene uncertain. The V gene's germline CDR1 is MNHEY and CDR2 SMNVEV (reference sequence). This CDR3 contains 13 residues. Trimming shortened V by 5 bases and J by 3 bases, and 8 bases separated the two germline ends. The CDR3 DNA sequence: TGTGCCAGCAGTAACAGACCCAATCAGCCCCAGCATTTT. Protein sequence: CASSNRPNQPQHF.

This clone has only a few counts. The rearrangement uses TRBV19 and TRBJ2-4; weak D call: TRBD1 (8 bases). The CDR3 length is 15 residues. Germline loops: CDR1 LNHDA, CDR2 SQIVND (reference sequence). V gave up 10 bases and J gave up 4 bases, with 20 bases separating them. CDR3 DNA: TGTGCCACCAGTTCTACAGGGGGGGTAAAAAACATTCAGTACTTC. This codes for CATSSTGGVKNIQYF.

The V and J genes are TRBV6-1 and TRBJ2-3, with 13 bases matching TRBD2. With V trimmed by 7 bases and J by 6 bases, 7 bases remained unmatched. Per germline, CDR1 MNHNS and CDR2 SASEGT. The CDR3 is 15 amino acids. The CDR3 DNA reads TGTGCCAGCATGGGAGGACTAGCGGGAGATGATACGCAGTATTTT. Residues: CASMGGLAGDDTQYF.

The genes are TRBV11-2 and TRBJ2-7; perhaps TRBD2 as D (6 bases). Germline V CDR1 and CDR2: SGHAT, FQNNGV. Trimming pared 5 bases from V and 3 bases from J, leaving 14 bases between. The CDR3 is made up of 14 amino acids. In DNA, the CDR3 is TGTGCCAGCAGCCCTCGGGCGGGAAGCTACGAGCAGTACTTC. Translating gives CASSPRAGSYEQYF.

This clone occurred once. The chain employs TRBV6-5 and TRBJ1-1; the D is unclear. V lost 2 bases, J lost 8 bases, and 12 bases lay in between. The CDR3 extends over 13 amino acids. CDR1 is MNHEY and CDR2 is SVGAGI in the germline V gene. CDR3 nucleotide sequence: TGTGCCAGCAGTTACGGTCGCGATGCAGAAGCTTTCTTT. It yields the protein CASSYGRDAEAFF.

In the case of this clone: Germline and junction disagree at one end, which may indicate a read error. This chain uses TRBV7-7 with TRBJ2-1, with 8 bases identical to TRBD2. Germline lookup yields CDR1 SSHAT and CDR2 FNYEAQ (reference sequence). The CDR3 spans 15 residues. CDR3 protein: CASSEGTRTNNEQFF. The CDR3 DNA is TGTGCTAGCAGTGAGGGGACTAGGACTAACAATGAGCAGTTCTTC.

The chain links TRBV29-1 to TRBJ1-2, with D unclear. The CDR3 totals 11 residues. Germline V gene sequence: CDR1 SQVTM, CDR2 ANQGSEA. V was trimmed by 6 bases and J by 8 bases, leaving 13 bases between them. The chain's CDR3 is CSVVWGGGYTF. CDR3 DNA sequence: TGCAGCGTCGTTTGGGGAGGAGGCTACACCTTC. The full variable domain, completed using reference TRBV29-1 and TRBJ1-2, is SAVISQKPSRDICQRGTSLTIQCQVDSQVTMMFWYRQQPGQSLTLIATANQGSEATYESGFVIDKFPISRPNLTFSTLTVSNMSPEDSSIYLCSVVWGGGYTFGSGTRLTVV.

The J gene is TRBJ2-7, the V gene TRBV28; D unclear. Germline CDR1 MDHEN, CDR2 SYDVKM. This CDR3 has 14 amino acids. V lost 1 base, J lost 0 bases, and 7 bases lay in between. As DNA, the CDR3 is TGTGCCAGCAGTTTATATCGGAGCTCCTACGAGCAGTACTTC. The encoded protein is CASSLYRSSYEQYF.

The V gene is TRBV11-3, the J gene TRBJ2-7, with TRBD1 identical over 11 bases. The CDR3 is 15 residues long. CDR1 is SGHNT and CDR2 is YENEEA in the germline V gene. V trimming: 1 base; J trimming: 6 bases; junction bases outside the gene matches: 5. CDR3 bases: TGTGCCAGCAGCTTAGCATCGGGACAGGGGGGCGAGCAGTACTTC. The encoded protein is CASSLASGQGGEQYF.

This clone occurred once. The chain couples TRBV5-8 to TRBJ1-1, with 8 nucleotides matching TRBD1. Germline V gene data show CDR1 as SGHTS and CDR2 as YDEGEE. V dropped 2 bases and J dropped 1; count of bases not matched to a gene: 7. CDR3 size: 16 residues. The chain's CDR3 is CASSLQGVGENTEAFF. The CDR3 DNA reads as TGTGCCAGCAGCTTACAGGGGGTTGGGGAGAACACTGAAGCTTTCTTT.